This TCR beta chain is from a study of CD4 T cells in relation to SARS-CoV-2 and coronaviruses. The protocol was immunoSEQ multiplex PCR, while the TCRdb copy is restricted to in-frame clones and leaves out a portion. Of tens of thousands of clones in the sample, 86% were seen once. The V and J ends lost 4 bases and 7 bases respectively, with 15 bases between them. Germline V CDR1 and CDR2: SGHTA, FQGTGA. This CDR3 region has 14 residues. CD4+ T cells from unexposed donors were obtained before the COVID-19 pandemic (2011-2018). Naive and memory CD4+ T cells came from enriched cryopreserved PBMCs. The sequenced sample was memory CD4+ T cells from PBMCs. The V gene is TRBV7-3, the J gene TRBJ2-3; D might be TRBD1 (5 bases). This sequence originates from a human donor in good health. CDR3 sequence: CASSSRVDTYTQYF. In DNA form, the CDR3 reads TGTGCCAGCAGCTCACGCGTGGACACCTATACGCAGTATTTT. Full variable domain (outside the CDR3, taken from reference TRBV7-3 and TRBJ2-3): GAGVSQTPSNKVTEKGKYVELRCDPISGHTALYWYRQSLGQGPEFLIYFQGTGAADDSGLPNDRFFAVRPEGSVSTLKIQRTERGDSAVYLCASSSRVDTYTQYFGPGTRLTVL.